Only a few counts were recorded for the clone carrying this TCR beta chain. Thyroid ultrasound, orbital computed tomography, clinical symptoms, and serum thyroxine and TRAb underpinned diagnoses. This specimen belongs to a study of T cells in Graves' hyperthyroidism and ophthalmopathy. CDR1 SEHNR and CDR2 FQNEAQ come from the germline V gene (reference sequence). The CDR3 runs to 14 residues. V was shortened by 6 bases and J by 6 bases, with 17 bases between the two germline ends. Authors of the study amplified TCR beta CDR3 regions from RNA transcripts. The HTBI primer set served for first-round RT-PCR of the TCR CDR3. TCRdb redid the calling of the multiplex PCR reads with MiXCR, one entry per CDR3 protein. This table has 500,000 to 600,000 distinct CDR3 sequences, approximately 49% appearing once.

The source is an adult woman with Graves' disease, either hyperthyroidism or ophthalmopathy (not recorded which). The V call is TRBV7-9, the J call TRBJ1-1; maybe TRBD1 (6 bases). Specimen: peripheral blood or thyroid tissue (not recorded which). Written as DNA, the CDR3 is TGTGCCAGCAGTGAGACTAACAGGGTCGCTGAAGCTTTCTTT. It specifies CASSETNRVAEAFF.